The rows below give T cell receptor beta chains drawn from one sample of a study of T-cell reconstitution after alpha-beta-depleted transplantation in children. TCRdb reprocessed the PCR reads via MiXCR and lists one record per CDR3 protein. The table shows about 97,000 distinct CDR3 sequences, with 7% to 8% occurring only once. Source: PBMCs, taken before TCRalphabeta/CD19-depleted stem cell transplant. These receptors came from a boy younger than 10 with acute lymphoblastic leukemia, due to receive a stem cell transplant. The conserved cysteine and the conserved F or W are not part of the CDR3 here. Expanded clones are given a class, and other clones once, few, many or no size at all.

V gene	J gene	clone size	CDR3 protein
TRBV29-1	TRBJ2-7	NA	SVKGGVFEQY
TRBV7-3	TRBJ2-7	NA	ASSPWTRVVDEQY
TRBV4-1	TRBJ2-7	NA	ASSQDRGPGREQY
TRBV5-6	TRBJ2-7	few	ASSLERAYEQY
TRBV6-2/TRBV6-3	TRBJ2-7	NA	ASSPPPWGRYEQY
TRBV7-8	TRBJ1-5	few	ASNDEDSRNQPQH
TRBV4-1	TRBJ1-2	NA	ASSQVTENYGYT
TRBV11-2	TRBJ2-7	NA	ASSLEAGSEQY
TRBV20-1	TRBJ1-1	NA	SARPPGAGTEAF
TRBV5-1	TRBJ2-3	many	ASSLESLRDTQY
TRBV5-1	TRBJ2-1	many	ASSLTGGNEQF
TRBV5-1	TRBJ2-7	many	ASSPYTSGGTYEQY
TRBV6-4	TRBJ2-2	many	ASSDGSHTGELF
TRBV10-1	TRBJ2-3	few	AQPGADTQY
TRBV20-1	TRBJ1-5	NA	SARDSTGTGRSQPQH
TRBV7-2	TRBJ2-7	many	ASSLKSPYEQY
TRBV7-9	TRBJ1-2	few	ASSSSAGFRSGYT
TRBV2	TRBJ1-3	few	ASGGRTGTGNTIY
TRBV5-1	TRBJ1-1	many	ASSVTAGTPTEAF
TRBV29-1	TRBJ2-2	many	SAVGPGELF
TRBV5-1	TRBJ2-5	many	ASSLVMGLYQETQY
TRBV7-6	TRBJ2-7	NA	ASSLGVAYSYEQY
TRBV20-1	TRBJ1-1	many	SAPDRNTEAF
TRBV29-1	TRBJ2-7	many	SVSQGSSYEQY
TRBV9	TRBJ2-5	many	ASSVVSGGFQETQY
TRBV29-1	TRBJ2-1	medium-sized	SVRLTYNEQF
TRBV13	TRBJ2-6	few	ASSSRAGANVLT
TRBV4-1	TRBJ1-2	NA	ASSHSRTGPGGSYGYT
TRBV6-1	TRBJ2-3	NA	ASSEAQGGGATDTQY
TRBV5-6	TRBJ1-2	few	ASSLNSLRYGYT
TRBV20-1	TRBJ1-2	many	SARPGATSGYT
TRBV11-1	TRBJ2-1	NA	ASSLNGLAGVSSYNEQF
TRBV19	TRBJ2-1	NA	ASSRISYNEQF
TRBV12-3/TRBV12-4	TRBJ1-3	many	ASSPGTGNTIY
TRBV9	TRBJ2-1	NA	ASSVGLAAEQF
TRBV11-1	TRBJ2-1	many	ASSPGYNEQF
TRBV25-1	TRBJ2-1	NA	ASSEVAGGREQF
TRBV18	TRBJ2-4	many	ASSPGTGKNIQY
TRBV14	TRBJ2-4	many	ASSQLGTGDIQY
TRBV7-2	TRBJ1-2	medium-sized	ASSLDGYT
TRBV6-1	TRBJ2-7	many	ASRSLSAGNYEQY
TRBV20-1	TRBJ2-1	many	SAVGRGGAYNEQF
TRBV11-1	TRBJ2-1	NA	ASSFIDEQF
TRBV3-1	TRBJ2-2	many	ASRQYGLNTGELF
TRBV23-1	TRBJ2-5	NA	ASRQETQY
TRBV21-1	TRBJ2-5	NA	ASSPRIANSQETQY
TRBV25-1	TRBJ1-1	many	ASRVTGGNPEAF
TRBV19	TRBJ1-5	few	ASSIDRDQPQH
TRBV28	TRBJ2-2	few	ASTPGTSGGAEDAGELF
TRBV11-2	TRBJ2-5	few	ASSSRTGKAETQY
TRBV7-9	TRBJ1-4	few	ASSFYSGSNEKLF
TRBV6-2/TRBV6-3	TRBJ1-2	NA	ASSQTTGFGYT